The 2 T cell receptor beta chains below come from one sample, sequenced in a study of blood T cell dynamics during melanoma immunotherapy. Study-wide results and caveats: Among sorted CD8+ subsets, immune-effector cells had the highest clonality and cell-free DNA similarity.

The data were produced by immunoSEQ multiplex PCR, yet TCRdb's version contains in-frame clones alone and is incomplete. Among just under 850 clones listed, over 70% were seen once. Their specific antigens are unknown. Specified time point: week 3, after first cycle of checkpoint inhibitor. The CD3+ CD4- CD8+ CD45RA- CD45RO-high CD27- CCR7- memory phenotype defined TIE cells. The input for sequencing was CD8+ T cells from blood, taken from a patient treated with checkpoint blockade. These receptors all come from a human donor with melanoma.

The chain uses TRBV30 and TRBJ1-2; TRBD1 aligns across 11 bases. CDR1 and CDR2 (germline): GTSNPN, SVGIG (reference sequence). V was clipped by 4 bases and J by 3 bases; unmatched bases: 4. The CDR3 spans 14 residues. CDR3 in amino acids: CAWTWDRGYYGYTF. The CDR3 nucleotides are TGTGCCTGGACTTGGGACAGGGGGTACTATGGCTACACCTTC.

The CDR3 here is CASSVEWGEAYEQYF. The CDR3 DNA sequence: TGTGCCAGCAGCGTAGAATGGGGCGAGGCCTACGAGCAGTACTTC. This rearrangement joins TRBV9 to TRBJ2-7; D perhaps matches TRBD1 (5 bases). CDR3 length: 15 amino acids. CDR1 and CDR2 from the germline V gene are SGDLS and YYNGEE. V was trimmed by 0 bases and J by 2 bases, leaving 12 bases between them. The full variable domain, with the rest looked up from reference TRBV9 and TRBJ2-7, is DSGVTQTPKHLITATGQRVTLRCSPRSGDLSVYWYQQSLDQGLQFLIQYYNGEERAKGNILERFSAQQFPDLHSELNLSSLELGDSALYFCASSVEWGEAYEQYFGPGTRLTVT.